This T cell receptor (beta chain) appears in the sequencing data of a study of OX40 agonist ivuxolimab in advanced cancers. The wider study: Clinicians treated patients with ivuxolimab, an agonistic anti-OX40 (CD134) antibody. Patients undergoing dose escalation presented with hepatocellular carcinoma, melanoma, renal cell or head and neck cancer.

Libraries were prepared by immunoSEQ multiplex PCR; TCRdb keeps only in-frame clonotypes and omits some of them. The sample contains tens of thousands of clones, 65% to 85% of which appear only once. Study findings and constraints: The study found that CD8+ T cells averaged more expanded clones than CD4+. A proportion of nonresponders additionally exhibited low normalized T-cell clonal expansion.

About this clone: The antigen is unknown.

The germline CDR1 and CDR2 sequences are SGHRS and YFSETQ. V lost 0 bases to trimming and J lost 3 bases, with 11 bases between them. This CDR3 has 15 residues. The starting material was CD4+ or CD8+ T cells sorted from blood, obtained in a trial of the OX40 agonist ivuxolimab. This rearrangement joins TRBV5-1 to TRBJ2-3; D perhaps matches TRBD1 (5 bases). The sequence derives from an adult with an advanced solid tumor such as melanoma, head and neck, liver or kidney cancer. CDR3: CASSLEGWATDTQYF. For the CDR3, the DNA is TGCGCCAGCAGCTTGGAGGGGTGGGCAACAGATACGCAGTATTTT.